The next 29 T cell receptor beta chains were all read from a single sample in a study of blood T cell repertoires in COVID-19 (TCRdb year 2020). Library method: the immunoSEQ multiplex PCR assay. In its TCRdb copy, this immuneACCESS table keeps in-frame sequences only and misses some clones. Where compared with another copy, unresolved V genes explain less than half of these, and the others have no known cause. This sample has roughly 160,000 clones in its table, and roughly 70% of those were observed once. 3% of the sample lies in the top ten. Material for sequencing was peripheral blood. The receptor set was obtained from a woman older than 75 with acute or convalescent COVID-19.

This clone was seen only once. CDR3 nucleotide sequence: TGCGCCAGCAGCCTGACTCCGGGACAGGGGGCTTCAGGGACTGAAGCTTTCTTT. Its protein product is CASSLTPGQGASGTEAFF. This chain joins TRBV4-1 and TRBJ1-1, with 12 bases aligning to TRBD1. This CDR3 has 18 amino acids. Trimming cost V 4 bases and J 5 bases; bases outside gene matches: 14. Germline V gives CDR1 MGHRA, CDR2 YSYEKL.

The sample holds a few counts of this clone. The chain couples TRBV28 to TRBJ1-1, with 9 bases lining up with TRBD1. The CDR3 totals 14 residues. Looked up from germline, CDR1 is MDHEN and CDR2 is SYDVKM. J lost 4 bases, V lost 5 bases, and 5 bases had no gene match. CDR3 in DNA: TGTGCCAGCAGTATACCGACAGGGGGCACTGAAGCTTTCTTT. Translated: CASSIPTGGTEAFF.

This clone came up many times. This chain joins TRBV3-1 (or the pseudogene TRBV3-2) and TRBJ2-1; 9 bases line up with TRBD1. The junction had 11 bases not matched to a gene; V was cut back by 1 base and J by 7 bases. CDR1 is LGHDT and CDR2 is YNNKEL in the germline V gene (reference sequence). CDR3 length equals 17 residues. The CDR3 nucleotides are TGTGCCAGCAGCCAAGTGGTGGGACAGGGTAATGAGAATGAGCAGTTCTTC. Its translation: CASSQVVGQGNENEQFF.

The J gene is TRBJ2-3, the V gene TRBV11-2; possible D gene TRBD2, 7 bases. Between the trimmed V and J ends, which lost 3 bases and 4 bases, there was a span of 14 bases. Germline loops: CDR1 SGHAT, CDR2 FQNNGV. There are 15 residues in the CDR3. The CDR3 here is CASSFWGGGPDTQYF. The DNA for the CDR3 is TGTGCCAGCAGCTTCTGGGGAGGGGGGCCAGATACGCAGTATTTT.

J is TRBJ1-3 and V is TRBV7-9; a weak D match, TRBD1 (6 bases). V was clipped by 4 bases and J by 0 bases, with 16 bases between them. CDR1 is SEHNR and CDR2 is FQNEAQ in the germline V gene (reference sequence). This CDR3 has 17 residues. The CDR3 region is CASSYGLGTLSGNTIYF. The CDR3 coding sequence is TGTGCCAGCAGCTATGGGCTGGGGACACTCTCTGGAAACACCATATATTTT.

As regards this clone: This sample also contains other DNA sequences that code for the same CDR3. This chain connects TRBV19 to TRBJ2-5; 12 bases are a match to TRBD2. Germline trimming cut 5 bases from V and 5 bases from J; bases unmatched to any gene: 6. From germline, CDR1 is LNHDA and CDR2 SQIVND (reference sequence). CDR3 length equals 15 residues. The CDR3 coding sequence is TGTGCCAGTAGTGCCCTAGCGGGAGGGCAGGAGACCCAGTACTTC. Protein product: CASSALAGGQETQYF. The variable domain in full, completed from reference TRBV19 and TRBJ2-5, reads DGGITQSPKYLFRKEGQNVTLSCEQNLNHDAMYWYRQDPGQGLRLIYYSQIVNDFQKGDIAEGYSVSREKKESFPLTVTSAQKNPTAFYLCASSALAGGQETQYFGPGTRLLVL.

The CDR3 region is CASGLAEGQGFYGYTF. The DNA for the CDR3 is TGTGCTAGTGGTTTGGCCGAGGGACAGGGTTTCTATGGCTACACCTTC. The rearrangement uses TRBV12-5 and TRBJ1-2; the match to TRBD1 covers 9 bases. Germline values: CDR1 LGHNT, CDR2 FRNRAP. V trimming: 1 base; J trimming: 4 bases; junction bases outside the gene matches: 7. This CDR3 is 16 amino acids long.

The rearrangement uses TRBV3-1 (or the pseudogene TRBV3-2) and TRBJ2-7; 10 positions agree with TRBD2. This CDR3 is built from 16 residues. Looked up from germline, CDR1 is LGHDT and CDR2 is YNNKEL (reference sequence). Trimming cost V 2 bases and J 12 bases; bases outside gene matches: 16. The CDR3 loop reads CASSQWLAGEGSTLYF. CDR3 DNA sequence: TGTGCCAGCAGCCAATGGCTAGCGGGAGAAGGTTCTACTCTGTACTTC.

The gene calls are TRBV24-1 and TRBJ1-5, with D uncertain. The CDR3 length is 14 residues. The V gene lost 0 bases and the J gene lost 0 bases, with 2 bases spanning the gap. The germline gives CDR1 KGHDR, CDR2 SFDVKD. The CDR3 DNA sequence: TGTGCCACCAGTGATTTGTATAGCAATCAGCCCCAGCATTTT. Residues: CATSDLYSNQPQHF.

This clone appeared a few times. The chain uses TRBV27 and TRBJ2-1, with 7 bases that match TRBD2. The J segment lost 5 bases and the V segment lost 8 bases, leaving 12 bases of the junction unmatched. Germline-derived CDR1 and CDR2 are MNHEY and SMNVEV (reference sequence). The CDR3 extends over 15 amino acids. CDR3 protein: CASSRGSAVNNEQFF. The CDR3 DNA follows: TGTGCCAGCTCGCGGGGGAGCGCGGTTAACAATGAGCAGTTCTTC.

The sample holds many counts of this clone. The chain employs TRBV7-9 and TRBJ1-2; D might be TRBD1 (5 bases). V lost 2 bases and J 7 bases, leaving 14 bases between the germline ends. CDR1 and CDR2 from the germline V gene are SEHNR and FQNEAQ (reference sequence). This CDR3 has 14 residues. CDR3 nucleotide sequence: TGTGCCAGCAGCTTAAGTGGGATTAGGGGTGGCTACACCTTC. Its protein product is CASSLSGIRGGYTF.

The chain is built from TRBV10-1 and TRBJ1-2; D is undetermined. This CDR3 is built from 13 residues. V lost 4 bases and J lost 4, with 10 bases in between. CDR1 WNHNN and CDR2 SYGVQD come from the germline V gene (reference sequence). The CDR3 protein is CASSVDGAYGYTF. The CDR3 nucleotides are TGCGCCAGCAGTGTAGACGGAGCCTATGGCTACACCTTC.

This chain uses TRBV30 with TRBJ2-5; D may be TRBD1 (5 bases). Per the germline V gene, CDR1 is GTSNPN and CDR2 is SVGIG (reference sequence). The CDR3 is made up of 14 amino acids. Trimming removed 1 base from V and 5 bases from J, with 14 bases in between. The CDR3 is CAWSAAGLVETQYF. CDR3 DNA sequence: TGTGCCTGGAGTGCGGCAGGGTTGGTGGAGACCCAGTACTTC. Filled out from reference TRBV30 and TRBJ2-5, the complete variable domain reads SQTIHQWPATLVQPVGSPLSLECTVEGTSNPNLYWYRQAAGRGLQLLFYSVGIGQISSEVPQNLSASRPQDRQFILSSKKLLLSDSGFYLCAWSAAGLVETQYFGPGTRLLVL.

This clone showed up just once. This chain joins TRBV28 and TRBJ1-3; TRBD1 agrees at 8 bases. From germline, CDR1 is MDHEN and CDR2 SYDVKM. The CDR3 covers 16 residues. V gave up 4 bases and J gave up 2 bases; unmatched junction bases: 7. The CDR3 nucleotides read TGTGCCAGCAGTTCCCAGGACAGGGTCCCTGGAAACACCATATATTTT. Its translation: CASSSQDRVPGNTIYF.

The sample holds many counts of this clone. This sequence joins TRBV5-1 and TRBJ2-2; 9 bases are a match to TRBD2. CDR1 SGHRS and CDR2 YFSETQ come from the germline V gene. The V segment lost 0 bases and the J segment 1 base; nucleotides outside the gene matches: 7. The CDR3 loop spans 18 amino acids. The CDR3 DNA follows: TGCGCCAGCAGCTTGGCCGAGGCGGGAGGGCGGAACACCGGGGAGCTGTTTTTT. It specifies CASSLAEAGGRNTGELFF.

The chain joins TRBV7-9 to TRBJ1-4; the D is unclear. Trimming left V 5 bases short and J 10 bases short, with 11 bases between. The CDR3 contains 12 residues. The V gene's germline CDR1 is SEHNR and CDR2 FQNEAQ (reference sequence). This CDR3 reads CASSDASGKLFF. CDR3 in DNA: TGTGCCAGCAGCGACGCTAGCGGAAAACTGTTTTTT.

V gene TRBV28 combines with J gene TRBJ2-5; TRBD1 might be the D (5 bases). Germline-derived CDR1 and CDR2 are MDHEN and SYDVKM. Trimming stripped 3 bases from V and 4 bases from J, with 15 bases between. The CDR3 loop spans 15 amino acids. CDR3 protein: CASSLAQARPETQYF. The DNA of the CDR3 is TGTGCCAGCAGTTTGGCACAGGCCCGGCCAGAGACCCAGTACTTC.

The chain uses TRBV19 and TRBJ2-7; 9 bases map to TRBD1. V lost 4 bases, J lost 1 base, and 5 bases stayed unmatched. Germline assignment: CDR1 LNHDA and CDR2 SQIVND (reference sequence). The length of the CDR3 is 15 residues. CDR3 in amino acids: CASSRRTGESYEQYF. The CDR3, as DNA: TGTGCCAGTAGTAGACGGACAGGGGAATCCTACGAGCAGTACTTC.

The chain uses TRBV27 and TRBJ2-1; 8 bases map to TRBD2. V gave up 4 bases and J gave up 6 bases; unmatched junction bases: 11. This CDR3 has 16 amino acids. Germline-derived CDR1 and CDR2 are MNHEY and SMNVEV (reference sequence). CDR3 in amino acids: CASSSPGTRGINEQFF. CDR3 bases: TGTGCCAGCAGTTCTCCCGGGACTAGGGGGATCAATGAGCAGTTCTTC.

This clone was counted a few times. The rearrangement links TRBV27 to TRBJ2-7; TRBD2 matches at 16 bases. Per germline, CDR1 MNHEY and CDR2 SMNVEV (reference sequence). V lost 5 bases, J lost 5 bases, and 12 bases stayed unmatched. The CDR3 spans 18 residues. CDR3 DNA: TGTGCCAGCAGTCCACAACCGGGACTAGCGGGAGGGCGCCACGAGCAGTACTTC. Protein sequence: CASSPQPGLAGGRHEQYF.

This clone was counted a few times. The chain uses TRBV5-4 and TRBJ2-7; D gene uncertain. Trimming stripped 3 bases from V and 2 bases from J, with 9 bases between. Germline CDR1 reads SGHNT; CDR2 reads YYREEE (reference sequence). This CDR3 has 13 amino acids. This CDR3 reads CASSSGGTYEQYF. The CDR3 DNA reads TGTGCCAGCAGCTCCGGCGGTACCTACGAGCAGTACTTC.

The chain recombines TRBV6-2 or TRBV6-3 with TRBJ2-7; a weak D match, TRBD2 (6 bases). V shed 6 bases and J shed 9 bases, with 12 bases lying between them. The CDR3 sequence is 11 residues long. Germline values: CDR1 MNHEY, CDR2 SVGEGT. CDR3 in DNA: TGTGCCAGCAGCTCTCTAGCGCTGCAGTACTTC. The encoded protein is CASSSLALQYF.

CDR3 DNA sequence: TGTGCCAGTAGTAACCGACAGGGGAACTACGAGCAGTACTTC. Translation: CASSNRQGNYEQYF. The V gene is TRBV19, the J gene TRBJ2-7, with 8 bases lining up with TRBD1. The V gene end was trimmed by 4 bases and the J gene end by 3 bases; junction bases not matched to a gene: 5. Germline-derived CDR1 and CDR2 are LNHDA and SQIVND (reference sequence). The CDR3 runs 14 residues.

The chain has TRBV7-9 and TRBJ1-2; perhaps TRBD1 as D (5 bases). This CDR3 spans 15 amino acids. Germline CDR1 reads SEHNR; CDR2 reads FQNEAQ (reference sequence). Between the trimmed V and J ends, which lost 4 bases and 4 bases, there was a span of 16 bases. The CDR3 sequence: CASSSYSQVSYGYTF. The CDR3 DNA reads as TGTGCCAGCAGCTCTTACTCACAGGTATCCTATGGCTACACCTTC.

V is TRBV28 and J is TRBJ2-7; TRBD2 matches 9 bases. Per germline, CDR1 MDHEN and CDR2 SYDVKM. CDR3 length: 16 residues. V shed 3 bases, J shed 1 base, and the junction held 7 bases outside the gene matches. The CDR3 bases are TGTGCCAGCAGTTTCGCCTCGACTAGCGGTTCCTACGAGCAGTACTTC. Translated, it gives CASSFASTSGSYEQYF.

This clone was observed a single time. This chain joins TRBV5-4 and TRBJ1-2; TRBD1 matches at 8 bases. Germline lookup yields CDR1 SGHNT and CDR2 YYREEE (reference sequence). CDR3 size: 12 residues. The ends lost 2 bases at V and 7 bases at J; junction bases unmatched: 1. CDR3 protein: CASSFGQGGYTF. The CDR3 DNA sequence: TGTGCCAGCAGCTTCGGACAGGGTGGCTACACCTTC. The complete variable domain, with remaining parts taken from reference TRBV5-4 and TRBJ1-2, reads ETGVTQSPTHLIKTRGQQVTLRCSSQSGHNTVSWYQQALGQGPQFIFQYYREEENGRGNFPPRFSGLQFPNYSSELNVNALELDDSALYLCASSFGQGGYTFGSGTRLTVV.

This chain joins TRBV9 and TRBJ1-1; D not certain. With 4 bases removed from V and 0 bases from J, the gap between germline ends came to 10 bases. Germline CDR1 SGDLS, CDR2 YYNGEE. This CDR3 region has 14 residues. The CDR3: CASSPGGLNTEAFF. Written as DNA, the CDR3 is TGTGCCAGCAGCCCAGGTGGGTTGAACACTGAAGCTTTCTTT.

The rearrangement uses TRBV2 and TRBJ1-1; D unclear. This CDR3 contains 11 residues. The ends were cut back, 8 bases at V and 7 bases at J, with 11 bases in the middle. Germline V gene data show CDR1 as SNHLY and CDR2 as FYNNEI. CDR3 nucleotide sequence: TGTGCCAGCCTAATCGGGTTTGAAGCTTTCTTT. Amino acid sequence: CASLIGFEAFF.

The chain carries TRBV6-5 and TRBJ2-2; 7 nucleotides line up with TRBD1. V lost 8 bases and J lost 5; bases outside the gene matches: 8. CDR3 size: 14 residues. Germline-derived CDR1 and CDR2 are MNHEY and SVGAGI. CDR3 DNA: TGTGCCAGCCGCCTCGACAGGGTTACCGGGGAGCTGTTTTTT. This encodes CASRLDRVTGELFF.